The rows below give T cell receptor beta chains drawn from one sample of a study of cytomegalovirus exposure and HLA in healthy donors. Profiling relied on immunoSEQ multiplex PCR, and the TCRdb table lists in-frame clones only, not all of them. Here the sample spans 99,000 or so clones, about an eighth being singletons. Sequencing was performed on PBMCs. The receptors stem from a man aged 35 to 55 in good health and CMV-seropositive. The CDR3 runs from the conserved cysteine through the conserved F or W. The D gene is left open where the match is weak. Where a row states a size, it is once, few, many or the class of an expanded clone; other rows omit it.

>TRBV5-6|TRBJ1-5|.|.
TGTGCCAGCAGCTTGGAAGGAGACAATCAGCCCCAGCATTTT
CASSLEGDNQPQHF
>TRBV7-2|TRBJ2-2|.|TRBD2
TGTGCCAGCAGACGACTAGCGGGAGCCACCGGGGAGCTGTTTTTT
CASRRLAGATGELFF
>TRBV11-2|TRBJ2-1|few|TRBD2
TGTGCCAGCAGCTTAGCGGGAGGAAATTACAATGAGCAGTTCTTC
CASSLAGGNYNEQFF
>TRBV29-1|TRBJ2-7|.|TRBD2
TGCAGCGTTGTAAGCGGGAACTCCTACGAGCCGTACTTC
CSVVSGNSYEPYF
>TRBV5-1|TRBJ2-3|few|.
TGCGCCACCCAGGTGGGCGTTCTTAGCGCGTGGGGCACAGATACGCAGTATTTT
CATQVGVLSAWGTDTQYF
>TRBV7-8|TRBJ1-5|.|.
TGTGCCAGCAGCTTAACGGGGAGCAATCAGCCCCAGCATTTT
CASSLTGSNQPQHF
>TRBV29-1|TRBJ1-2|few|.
TGCAGCGCCGGCGGCGCCCACCCCTTC
CSAGGAHPF
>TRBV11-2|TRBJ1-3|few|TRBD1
TGTGCCAGCAGCTTCCGGACAGGGGGCGCGGGAAACACCATATATTTT
CASSFRTGGAGNTIYF
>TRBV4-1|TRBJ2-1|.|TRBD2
TGCGCCAGCAGCCCCCGGGTCTTGGCGGGAGGGGACAATGAGCAGTTCTTC
CASSPRVLAGGDNEQFF
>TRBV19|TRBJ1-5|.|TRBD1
TGTGCCAGTAGTAAGAGGACAGGGAACTATCAGCCCCAGCATTTT
CASSKRTGNYQPQHF
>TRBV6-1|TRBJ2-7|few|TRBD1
TGTGCCAGCAGTGACCGAGGGACAGCTCTCGGCGAGCAGTACTTC
CASSDRGTALGEQYF
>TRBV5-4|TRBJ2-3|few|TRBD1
TGTGCCAGCAGTCGACAGGGGATCGGCACAGATACGCAGTATTTT
CASSRQGIGTDTQYF
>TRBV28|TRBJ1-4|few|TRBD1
TGTGCCAGCAGTTTAATGACAGGGGGCCGAGAAAAACTGTTTTTT
CASSLMTGGREKLFF
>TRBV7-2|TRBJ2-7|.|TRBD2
TGTGCCAGCACCCTTTCTAGCGCGGGGGGCGAGCAGTACTTC
CASTLSSAGGEQYF
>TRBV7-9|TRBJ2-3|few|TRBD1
TGTGCCAGCAGCTTATACCGCGTTGGGGGACAGGGAAGGTCAGATACGCAGTATTTT
CASSLYRVGGQGRSDTQYF
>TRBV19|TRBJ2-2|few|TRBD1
TGTGCCAGCGACCTTGGACAGGGGGCCGGCACCGGGGAGCTGTTTTTT
CASDLGQGAGTGELFF
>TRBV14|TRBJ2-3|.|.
TGTGCCAGCAGCCCTAATACAGGATACAGCACAGATACGCAGTATTTT
CASSPNTGYSTDTQYF
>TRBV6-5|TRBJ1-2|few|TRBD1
TGTGCCAGCAGTTCCCCCGGGACAGGGGGTTTTGGCTACACCTTC
CASSSPGTGGFGYTF
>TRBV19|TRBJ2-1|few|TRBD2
TGTGCCACCAACGGCGGGTGGGAGGGGTACAATGAGCAGTTCTTC
CATNGGWEGYNEQFF
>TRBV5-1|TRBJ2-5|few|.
TGCGCCAGCAGCTGGACGACAGGAGAGACCCAGTACTTC
CASSWTTGETQYF
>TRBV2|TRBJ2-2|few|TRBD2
TGTGCCAGCAGCGGAAGCGGGAGATACACCGGGGAGCTGTTTTTT
CASSGSGRYTGELFF
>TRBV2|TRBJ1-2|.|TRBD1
TGTGCCAGCACGAGGGGGCAGGACTATGGCTACACCTTC
CASTRGQDYGYTF
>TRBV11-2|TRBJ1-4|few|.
TGTGCCAGCAGCTTCGGACAATCGGAAAAACTGTTTTTT
CASSFGQSEKLFF
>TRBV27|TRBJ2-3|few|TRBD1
TGTGCCAGCAGTTTACCCGGGACAGACACAGATACGCAGTATTTT
CASSLPGTDTDTQYF
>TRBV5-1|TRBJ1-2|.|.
TGCGCCAGCAGCTTGGCTTCGCGGGGGCAGGCGAACTATGGCTACACCTTC
CASSLASRGQANYGYTF
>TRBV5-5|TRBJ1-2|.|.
TGTGCCAGCAGCTCCCACTATAGGACAGCTATCTATGGCTACACCTTC
CASSSHYRTAIYGYTF
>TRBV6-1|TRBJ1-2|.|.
TGTGCCAGCAGTGGCCGACTGGACTATGGCTACACCTTC
CASSGRLDYGYTF
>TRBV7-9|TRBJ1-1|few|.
TGTGCCAGCAGGCGTGGCGGAAACACTGAAGCTTTCTTT
CASRRGGNTEAFF
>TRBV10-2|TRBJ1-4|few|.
TGCGCCAGCAGACTGGCGCGGCCTAATGAAAAACTGTTTTTT
CASRLARPNEKLFF
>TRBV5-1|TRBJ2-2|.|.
TGCGCCAGCAGCTTGGCAGGGACAACGGGGGAGCTGTTTTTT
CASSLAGTTGELFF
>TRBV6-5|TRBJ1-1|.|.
TGTGCCAGCAGTTACTCCCGGAACACTGAAGCTTTCTTT
CASSYSRNTEAFF
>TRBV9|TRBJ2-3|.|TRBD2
TGTGCCAGCAGCGGCGCGGGTTCTAGCGGTGTACGAGATACGCAGTATTTT
CASSGAGSSGVRDTQYF
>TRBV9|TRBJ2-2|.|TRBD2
TGTGCCAGCAGCGTAGGCGACGGTGGACTAGCGGGAGTCGCTGTTGCGGCCGGGGAGCTGTTTTTT
CASSVGDGGLAGVAVAAGELFF
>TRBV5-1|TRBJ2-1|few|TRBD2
TGCGCCAGCAGCTCTTCTAGCGGGGGAAGCTCCTACAATGAGCAGTTCTTC
CASSSSSGGSSYNEQFF
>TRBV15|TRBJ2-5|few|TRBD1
TGTGCCACCAGCGTCCGGGACAGGGGCGAGACCCAGTACTTC
CATSVRDRGETQYF
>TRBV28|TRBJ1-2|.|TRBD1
TGTGCCAGCAGTTCGGGACAGCAAGATGGCTACACCTTC
CASSSGQQDGYTF
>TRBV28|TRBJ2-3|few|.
TGTGCCAGCAGTTTCATCGATACGCAGTATTTT
CASSFIDTQYF
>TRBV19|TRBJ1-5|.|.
TGTGCCAGTAGGGATCAGGGGCACGGGGATCAGCCCCAGCATTTT
CASRDQGHGDQPQHF
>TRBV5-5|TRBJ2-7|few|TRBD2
TGTGCCAGCAGCTTCTTAGCGGGACCGAATTACGAGCAGTACTTC
CASSFLAGPNYEQYF
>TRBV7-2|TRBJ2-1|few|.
TGTGCCAGCAGCTTAGACTTTGGTGAGCAGTTCTTC
CASSLDFGEQFF
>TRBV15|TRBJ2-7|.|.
TGTGCCACCAGCAGAGACGGCTACGAGCAGTACTTC
CATSRDGYEQYF
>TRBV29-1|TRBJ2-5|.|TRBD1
TGCAGCGTTACGGTACAGGGGTCCGAGACCCAGTACTTC
CSVTVQGSETQYF
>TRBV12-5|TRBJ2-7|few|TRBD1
TGTGCTAGTGGCCCGGGACAGGGGTTCCACGAGCAGTACTTC
CASGPGQGFHEQYF
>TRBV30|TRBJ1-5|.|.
TGTGCCTGGGCAACAGGTTCGTGGCAGCCCCAGCATTTT
CAWATGSWQPQHF
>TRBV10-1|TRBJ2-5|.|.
TGCGCCAGCAGTGAGTCCCCGACAGGGAGGGAGACCCAGTACTTC
CASSESPTGRETQYF
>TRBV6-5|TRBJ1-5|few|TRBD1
TGTGCCAGCAGCGATGGGACAGGGGTTCAGCCCCAGCATTTT
CASSDGTGVQPQHF
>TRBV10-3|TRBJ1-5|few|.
TGTGCCATCAGTGAGTCCGGTAGCAATCAGCCCCAGCATTTT
CAISESGSNQPQHF
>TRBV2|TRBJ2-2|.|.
TGTGCCAGCAGTGCCAGAGGGGGCACCGGGGAGCTGTTTTTT
CASSARGGTGELFF